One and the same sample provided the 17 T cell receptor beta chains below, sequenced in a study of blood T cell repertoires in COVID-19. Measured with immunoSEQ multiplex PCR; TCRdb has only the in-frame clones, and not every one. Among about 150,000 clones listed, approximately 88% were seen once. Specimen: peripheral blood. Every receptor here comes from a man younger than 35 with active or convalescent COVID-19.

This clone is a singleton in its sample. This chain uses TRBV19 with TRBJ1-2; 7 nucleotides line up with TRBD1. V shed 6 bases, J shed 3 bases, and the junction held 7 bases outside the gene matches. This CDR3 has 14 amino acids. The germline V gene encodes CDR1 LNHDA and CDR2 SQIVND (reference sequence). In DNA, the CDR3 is TGTGCCAGTAGACGACAGGGTGAGGACTATGGCTACACCTTC. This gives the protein CASRRQGEDYGYTF.

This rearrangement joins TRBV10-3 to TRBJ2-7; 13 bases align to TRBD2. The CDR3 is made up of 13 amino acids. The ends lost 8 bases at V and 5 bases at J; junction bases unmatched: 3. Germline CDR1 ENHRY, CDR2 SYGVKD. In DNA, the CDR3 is TGTGCCATCGGAGGACTAGCGGGGGACGAGCAGTACTTC. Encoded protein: CAIGGLAGDEQYF.

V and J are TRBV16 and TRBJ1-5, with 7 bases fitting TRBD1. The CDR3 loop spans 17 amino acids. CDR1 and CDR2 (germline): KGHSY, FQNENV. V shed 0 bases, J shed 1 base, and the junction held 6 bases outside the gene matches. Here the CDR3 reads CASSQSATGISNQPQHF. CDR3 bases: TGTGCCAGCAGCCAATCCGCGACAGGGATAAGCAATCAGCCCCAGCATTTT.

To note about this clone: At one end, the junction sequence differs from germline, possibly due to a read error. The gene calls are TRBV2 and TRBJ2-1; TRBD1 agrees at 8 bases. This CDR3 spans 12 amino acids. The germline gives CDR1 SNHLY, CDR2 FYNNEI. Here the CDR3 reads CASSDLGQGQIF. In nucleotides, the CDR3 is TGTGCCAGCAGTGATCTCGGACAGGGTCAAATCTTC.

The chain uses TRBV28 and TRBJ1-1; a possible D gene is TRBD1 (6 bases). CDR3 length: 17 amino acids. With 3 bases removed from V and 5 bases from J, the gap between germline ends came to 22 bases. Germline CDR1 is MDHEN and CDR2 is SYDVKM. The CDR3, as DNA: TGTGCCAGCAGTTTCCTCAGCAGGGGCCCCTTTAGGACTGAAGCTTTCTTT. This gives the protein CASSFLSRGPFRTEAFF.

CDR3 region: CASSLVGRYAAVYGYTF. CDR3 nucleotide sequence: TGTGCCAGCAGCTTAGTTGGCCGTTACGCGGCAGTCTATGGCTACACCTTC. The V gene is TRBV7-2, the J gene TRBJ1-2; D unclear. The CDR3 loop spans 17 amino acids. V dropped 1 base and J dropped 4 bases, with 19 bases sitting between them. Germline lookup yields CDR1 SGHTA and CDR2 FQGNSA.

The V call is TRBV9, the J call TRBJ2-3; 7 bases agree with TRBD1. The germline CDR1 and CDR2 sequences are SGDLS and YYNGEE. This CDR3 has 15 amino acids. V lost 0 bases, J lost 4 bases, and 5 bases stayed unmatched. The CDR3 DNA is TGTGCCAGCAGCGTAGAACAGGGGCTTGCAGATACGCAGTATTTT. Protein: CASSVEQGLADTQYF.

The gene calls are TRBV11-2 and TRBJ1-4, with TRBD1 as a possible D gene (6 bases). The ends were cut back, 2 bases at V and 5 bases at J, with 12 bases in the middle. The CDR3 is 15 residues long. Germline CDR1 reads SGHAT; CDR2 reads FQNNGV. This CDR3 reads CASSLNQGPNEKLFF. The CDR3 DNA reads TGTGCCAGCAGCTTAAATCAGGGGCCCAATGAAAAACTGTTTTTT. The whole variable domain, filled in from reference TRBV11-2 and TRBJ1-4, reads EAGVAQSPRYKIIEKRQSVAFWCNPISGHATLYWYQQILGQGPKLLIQFQNNGVVDDSQLPKDRFSAERLKGVDSTLKIQPAKLEDSAVYLCASSLNQGPNEKLFFGSGTQLSVL.

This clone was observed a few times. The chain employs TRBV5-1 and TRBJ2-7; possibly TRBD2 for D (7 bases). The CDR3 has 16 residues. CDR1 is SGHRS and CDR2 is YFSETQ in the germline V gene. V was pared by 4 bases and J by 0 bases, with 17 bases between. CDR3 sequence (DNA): TGCGCCAGCAGCACGGGGGGCGGCGGACCCTCCTACGAGCAGTACTTC. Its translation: CASSTGGGGPSYEQYF.

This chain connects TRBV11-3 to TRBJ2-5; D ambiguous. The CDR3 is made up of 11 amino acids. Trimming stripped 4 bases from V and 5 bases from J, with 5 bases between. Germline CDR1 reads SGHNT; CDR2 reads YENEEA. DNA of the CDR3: TGTGCCAGCAGCTCGTCGGAGACCCAGTACTTC. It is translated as CASSSSETQYF.

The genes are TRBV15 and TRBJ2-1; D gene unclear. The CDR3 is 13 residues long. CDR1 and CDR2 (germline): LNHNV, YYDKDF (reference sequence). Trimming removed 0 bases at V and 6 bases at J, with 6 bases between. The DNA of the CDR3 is TGTGCCACCAGCAGAGATGTCGTCAATGAGCAGTTCTTC. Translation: CATSRDVVNEQFF.

The CDR3 region has the DNA TGTGCCAGCAGTGAAAGGACTTTCAGCTCCTACAATGAGCAGTTCTTC. Protein sequence: CASSERTFSSYNEQFF. The V gene is TRBV2, the J gene TRBJ2-1; D might be TRBD2 (5 bases). Trimming left V 2 bases short and J 0 bases short, with 11 bases between. CDR3 length equals 16 residues. From germline, CDR1 is SNHLY and CDR2 FYNNEI. The variable domain in full, with the rest retrieved from reference TRBV2 and TRBJ2-1, is EPEVTQTPSHQVTQMGQEVILRCVPISNHLYFYWYRQILGQKVEFLVSFYNNEISEKSEIFDDQFSVERPDGSNFTLKIRSTKLEDSAMYFCASSERTFSSYNEQFFGPGTRLTVL.

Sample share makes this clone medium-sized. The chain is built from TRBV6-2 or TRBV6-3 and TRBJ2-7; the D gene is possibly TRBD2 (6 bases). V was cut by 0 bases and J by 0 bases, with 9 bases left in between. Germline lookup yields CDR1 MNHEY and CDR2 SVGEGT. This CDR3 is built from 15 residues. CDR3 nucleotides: TGTGCCAGCAGTTACTCAACTAGCCCCTCCTACGAGCAGTACTTC. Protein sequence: CASSYSTSPSYEQYF.

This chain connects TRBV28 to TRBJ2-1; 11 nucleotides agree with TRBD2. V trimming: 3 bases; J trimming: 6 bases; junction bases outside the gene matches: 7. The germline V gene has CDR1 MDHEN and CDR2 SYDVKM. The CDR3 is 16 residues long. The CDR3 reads CASSFVLAGGGNEQFF. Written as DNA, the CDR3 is TGTGCCAGCAGTTTCGTCCTAGCGGGAGGAGGCAATGAGCAGTTCTTC.

The CDR3 nucleotides are TGTGCCAGCAGTGAAAGTCCCGCAGGGGGGAACTATGGCTACACCTTC. Translation gives CASSESPAGGNYGYTF. V usage is TRBV6-1 and J usage is TRBJ1-2; 7 bases match TRBD1. CDR3 length: 16 residues. Germline trimming cut 2 bases from V and 2 bases from J; bases unmatched to any gene: 8. Germline assignment: CDR1 MNHNS and CDR2 SASEGT.

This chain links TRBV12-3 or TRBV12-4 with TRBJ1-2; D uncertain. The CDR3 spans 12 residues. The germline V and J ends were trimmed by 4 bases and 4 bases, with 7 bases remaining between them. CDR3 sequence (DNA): TGTGCCAGCAGTTCCGGCGGCTATGGCTACACCTTC. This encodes CASSSGGYGYTF.

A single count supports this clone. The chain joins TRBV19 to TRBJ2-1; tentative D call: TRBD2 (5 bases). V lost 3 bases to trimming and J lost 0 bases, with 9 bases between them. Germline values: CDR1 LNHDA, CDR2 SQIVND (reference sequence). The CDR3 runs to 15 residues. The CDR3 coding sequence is TGTGCCAGTAGTATTCGAGGGAGCTCCTACAATGAGCAGTTCTTC. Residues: CASSIRGSSYNEQFF.